This T cell receptor beta chain stems from a study of a mutant IDH1 vaccine in newly diagnosed glioma. Study background: Every participant had undergone radiotherapy, temozolomide, or both before, and most underwent both. Participants attended visit V12, the safety follow-up, at week 35, and then attended visit V13 at week 47. Overall study findings and caveats: Top peripheral T cell clonotype shifts appeared unrelated to pseudoprogression.

The sample's time point: week 47, end of study. In the vaccine, a single dose held 300 ug of the mutant IDH1 20-mer peptide, along with topical imiquimod. Across weeks 1, 3, 5, 7, 11, 15, 19 and 23, patients received a vaccination each time, eight in all. TCRdb's table, derived via immunoSEQ multiplex PCR, lists solely in-frame clones and lacks some. Of about 94,000 clones in the sample, around 92% were seen once. The V end lost 1 base, the J end lost 6 bases, and 9 bases lay between the germline ends. This CDR3 region has 13 residues. The germline CDR1 and CDR2 sequences are SGHVS and FQNEAQ. This clone was counted a single time. Its antigen is unidentified.

This TCR was recovered from a woman aged 45-65 years with glioma. The sample here was PBMCs, taken from a glioma patient whose treatment included an IDH1 peptide vaccine. The chain recombines TRBV7-8 with TRBJ1-2; D gene ambiguous. In DNA, the CDR3 is TGTGCCAGCAGCTTAGGGACGTCAAATGGCTACACCTTC. Translating gives CASSLGTSNGYTF.